The 13 T cell receptor beta chains presented below share a single source sample, sequenced in a study of shared clonotypes between healthy human individuals. Selected positively for CCR7 and CD45RO-negative, naive CD8 cells excluded terminally differentiated effector memory CD45RA+ cells. Profiled with immunoSEQ multiplex PCR; TCRdb holds only in-frame clones, not every one. This table holds about 1,900,000 clones, about 95% found once. Sequenced sample: naive CD8+ T cells sorted from blood. All receptors derive from a young man in good health.

The count of this clone is one. The chain has TRBV27 and TRBJ1-5; TRBD1 aligns across 9 bases. The CDR3 runs to 17 residues. The V segment lost 3 bases and the J segment 7 bases; nucleotides outside the gene matches: 13. CDR1 and CDR2 from the germline V gene are MNHEY and SMNVEV (reference sequence). Written as DNA, the CDR3 is TGTGCCAGCAGTTTCCTAAGCCCTACAGGGGGCCGACAGCCCCAGCATTTT. As protein: CASSFLSPTGGRQPQHF.

The chain employs TRBV27 and TRBJ2-3, with 7 nucleotides matching TRBD2. After removal of 6 bases from V and 4 bases from J, the junction contained 13 bases not matched to a gene. The CDR3 has 16 amino acids. Germline V CDR1 and CDR2: MNHEY, SMNVEV (reference sequence). This CDR3 is CASRKLREGLSDTQYF. In DNA, the CDR3 is TGTGCCAGCAGAAAGTTGAGGGAGGGCCTGTCAGATACGCAGTATTTT.

This rearrangement joins TRBV9 to TRBJ2-2; 11 bases fit TRBD2. With V trimmed by 4 bases and J by 5 bases, 4 bases remained unmatched. Germline CDR1 SGDLS, CDR2 YYNGEE. The CDR3 is 15 amino acids. The DNA of the CDR3 is TGTGCCAGCAGCTTTAGCGGGAGGGAGACCGGGGAGCTGTTTTTT. It yields the protein CASSFSGRETGELFF. The whole variable domain, filled in from reference TRBV9 and TRBJ2-2, reads DSGVTQTPKHLITATGQRVTLRCSPRSGDLSVYWYQQSLDQGLQFLIQYYNGEERAKGNILERFSAQQFPDLHSELNLSSLELGDSALYFCASSFSGRETGELFFGEGSRLTVL.

In this sample, this clone turned up once. This same CDR3 is encoded by further DNA sequences in the sample. CDR3 loop: CASSQVVGSYEQYF. The CDR3 DNA reads TGCGCCAGCAGCCAAGTAGTCGGGAGCTACGAGCAGTACTTC. The V and J genes are TRBV4-3 and TRBJ2-7, with a possible D match to TRBD2 (6 bases). The CDR3 has 14 residues. Germline loops: CDR1 LGHNA, CDR2 YSLEER. The V end lost 1 base, the J end lost 3 bases, and 10 bases lay between the germline ends.

This chain links TRBV6-1 with TRBJ1-1; D unclear. Trimming cost V 3 bases and J 0 bases, with 17 bases left between them. This CDR3 is 17 amino acids long. Germline V gene data show CDR1 as MNHNS and CDR2 as SASEGT. The CDR3 region is CASSEGRTVAMNTEAFF. In nucleotides, the CDR3 is TGTGCCAGCAGTGAGGGAAGGACGGTGGCCATGAACACTGAAGCTTTCTTT.

The chain joins TRBV21-1 to TRBJ1-4. TRBV21-1 is flagged as a pseudogene. The CDR3 has 13 residues. Written as DNA, the CDR3 is TGTGCCAGCAACCCGACATCAGCCGGGGGACTGTTTTTT. Amino acid sequence: CASNPTSAGGLFF.

Concerning this clone: The germline gene is not matched at one end of the junction; a read error may be the cause. J is TRBJ2-7 and V is TRBV5-1; D gene ambiguous. CDR1 is SGHRS and CDR2 is YFSETQ in the germline V gene. The CDR3 has 14 amino acids. The CDR3 loop is CASSLVENSHEQYF. The CDR3 DNA is TGCGCCAGCAGCTTGGTCGAGAACTCCCACGAGCAGTACTTC.

CDR3 DNA sequence: TGCGCCAGCAGCCAAGAGGTCGGCGGGGTTGGCTACACCTTC. Its protein is CASSQEVGGVGYTF. V and J are TRBV4-3 and TRBJ1-2, with D uncertain. Germline V gene sequence: CDR1 LGHNA, CDR2 YSLEER. The CDR3 is 14 amino acids. Trimming pared 0 bases from V and 7 bases from J, leaving 12 bases between.

For this clone: At the DNA level, this CDR3 is encoded by other sequences in the same sample as well. The V gene is TRBV27, the J gene TRBJ1-2; a possible D gene is TRBD1 (5 bases). Germline V gives CDR1 MNHEY, CDR2 SMNVEV (reference sequence). Trimming removed 6 bases at V and 5 bases at J, with 13 bases between. The CDR3 is 13 amino acids. The CDR3 sequence is CASSFRVGYGYTF. The CDR3 DNA reads as TGTGCCAGCAGCTTCAGGGTAGGGTATGGCTACACCTTC.

The chain employs TRBV7-2 and TRBJ2-7, with D hard to call. This CDR3 region has 13 residues. Trimming cost V 3 bases and J 2 bases, with 8 bases left between them. Per the germline V gene, CDR1 is SGHTA and CDR2 is FQGNSA. CDR3 coding DNA: TGTGCCAGCAGCTTGTACGTAACCTACGAGCAGTACTTC. It yields the protein CASSLYVTYEQYF.

The V gene is TRBV7-9, the J gene TRBJ1-1; D gene ambiguous. The CDR3 is made up of 15 amino acids. Germline V gives CDR1 SEHNR, CDR2 FQNEAQ (reference sequence). The V end was cut by 3 bases, the J end by 4 bases, with 15 bases between. The CDR3, as DNA: TGTGCCAGCAGCTTGCCTTGGGGTGAGGCCACTGAAGCTTTCTTT. It encodes CASSLPWGEATEAFF.

This chain links TRBV21-1 with TRBJ2-5; the listed D gene, TRBD2, was not tested against the DNA. TRBV21-1 constitutes a pseudogene. The CDR3 is made up of 13 amino acids. The CDR3 spells CASSKGVRETQYF. The CDR3 DNA sequence: TGTGCCAGCAGCAAGGGAGTTCGAGAGACCCAGTACTTC.

The chain links TRBV21-1 to TRBJ1-3. TRBV21-1 is designated a pseudogene. There are 14 residues in the CDR3. CDR3 sequence reads: CASSITSSGNTIYF. DNA for the CDR3: TGTGCCAGCAGCATCACGAGCTCTGGAAACACCATATATTTT.